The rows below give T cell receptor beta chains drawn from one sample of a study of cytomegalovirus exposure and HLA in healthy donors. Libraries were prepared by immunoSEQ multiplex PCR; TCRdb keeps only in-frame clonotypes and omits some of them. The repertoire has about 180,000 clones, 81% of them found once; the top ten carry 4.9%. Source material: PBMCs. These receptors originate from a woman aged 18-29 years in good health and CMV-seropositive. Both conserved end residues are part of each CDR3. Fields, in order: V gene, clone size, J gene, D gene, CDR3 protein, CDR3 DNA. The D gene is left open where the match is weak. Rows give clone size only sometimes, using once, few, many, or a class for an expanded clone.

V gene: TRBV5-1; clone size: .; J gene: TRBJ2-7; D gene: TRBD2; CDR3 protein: CASSSVGRGGANEQYF; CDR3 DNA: TGCGCCAGCAGCTCCGTGGGGCGGGGGGGCGCGAACGAGCAGTACTTC
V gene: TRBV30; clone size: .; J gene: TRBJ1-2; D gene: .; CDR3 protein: CAWSRRSPGLGWEAGGYTF; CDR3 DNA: TGTGCCTGGTCCCGGCGGAGCCCCGGCCTTGGGTGGGAGGCCGGCGGCTACACCTTC
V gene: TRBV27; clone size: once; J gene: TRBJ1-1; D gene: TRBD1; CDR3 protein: CASSPRTGGHTEAFF; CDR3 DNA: TGTGCCAGCAGTCCCCGGACAGGGGGGCACACTGAAGCTTTCTTT
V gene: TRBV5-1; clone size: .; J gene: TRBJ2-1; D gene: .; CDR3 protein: CASSSNTGNQQFF; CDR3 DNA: TGCGCCAGCAGCTCAAATACCGGGAATCAGCAGTTCTTC
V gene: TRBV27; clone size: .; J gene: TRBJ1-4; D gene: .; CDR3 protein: CASSLSAGYNEKLFF; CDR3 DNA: TGTGCCAGCAGTTTATCCGCAGGGTATAATGAAAAACTGTTTTTT
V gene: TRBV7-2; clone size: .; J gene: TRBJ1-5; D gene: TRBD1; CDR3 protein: CASRPGGGSNQPQHF; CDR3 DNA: TGTGCCAGCAGACCAGGGGGCGGAAGCAATCAGCCCCAGCATTTT
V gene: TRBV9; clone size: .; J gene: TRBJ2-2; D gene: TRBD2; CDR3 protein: CASSVDEWRGVTGELFF; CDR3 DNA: TGTGCCAGCAGCGTAGACGAGTGGCGGGGGGTTACCGGGGAGCTGTTTTTT
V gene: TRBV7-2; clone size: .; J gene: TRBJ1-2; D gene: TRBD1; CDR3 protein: CASSLEGGTGALSSGYTF; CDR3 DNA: TGTGCCAGCAGCTTAGAGGGTGGGACAGGAGCCCTATCCTCTGGCTACACCTTC
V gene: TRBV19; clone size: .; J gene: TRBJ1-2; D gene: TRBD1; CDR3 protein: CASSIGQGPNYGYTF; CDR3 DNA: TGTGCCAGTAGTATCGGACAGGGACCTAACTATGGCTACACCTTC
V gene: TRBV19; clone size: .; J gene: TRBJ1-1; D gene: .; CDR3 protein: CASSMDFGPEAFF; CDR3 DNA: TGTGCCAGTAGTATGGACTTTGGCCCTGAAGCTTTCTTT
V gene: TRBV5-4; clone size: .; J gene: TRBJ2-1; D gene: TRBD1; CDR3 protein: CASSQGGASYNEQFF; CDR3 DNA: TGTGCCAGCAGCCAAGGGGGCGCCTCCTACAATGAGCAGTTCTTC
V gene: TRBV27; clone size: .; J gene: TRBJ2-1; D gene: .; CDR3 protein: CASRRGANEQFF; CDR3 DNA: TGTGCCAGCAGGCGTGGGGCGAATGAGCAGTTCTTC
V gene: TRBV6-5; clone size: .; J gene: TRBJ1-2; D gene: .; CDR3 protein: CASSYDRSKGYTF; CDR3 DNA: TGTGCCAGCAGTTACGACAGGTCTAAGGGCTACACCTTC
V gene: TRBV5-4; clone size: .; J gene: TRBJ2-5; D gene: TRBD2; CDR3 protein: CASSLAERGWARETQYF; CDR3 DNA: TGTGCCAGCAGCTTGGCCGAGCGGGGTTGGGCGCGGGAGACCCAGTACTTC
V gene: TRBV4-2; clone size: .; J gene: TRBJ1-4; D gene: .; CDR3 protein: CASSQVPAWSRNATNEKLFF; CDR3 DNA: TGTGCCAGCAGCCAAGTTCCCGCCTGGTCTAGAAATGCAACTAATGAAAAACTGTTTTTT
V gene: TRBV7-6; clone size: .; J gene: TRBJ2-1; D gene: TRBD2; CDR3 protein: CASSESSTSGGPYEQFF; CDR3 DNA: TGTGCCAGCAGCGAATCCTCGACTAGCGGGGGGCCTTATGAGCAGTTCTTC
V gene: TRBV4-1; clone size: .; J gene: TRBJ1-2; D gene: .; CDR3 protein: CASSPPVGLLNQRDYGYTF; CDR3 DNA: TGCGCCAGCAGCCCCCCGGTGGGACTCCTCAATCAGAGAGACTATGGCTACACCTTC
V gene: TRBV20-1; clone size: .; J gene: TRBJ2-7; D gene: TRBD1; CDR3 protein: CSADTGGGQYF; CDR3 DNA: TGCAGTGCTGACACAGGGGGCGGGCAGTACTTC
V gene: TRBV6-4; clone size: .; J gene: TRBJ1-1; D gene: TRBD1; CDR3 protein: CASSAGTGTEAFF; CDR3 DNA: TGTGCCAGCAGTGCCGGGACAGGGACCGAAGCTTTCTTT
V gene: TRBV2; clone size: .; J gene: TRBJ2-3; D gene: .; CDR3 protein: CASSEGRGALADTQYF; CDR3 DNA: TGTGCCAGCAGTGAAGGTCGGGGGGCGCTAGCAGATACGCAGTATTTT
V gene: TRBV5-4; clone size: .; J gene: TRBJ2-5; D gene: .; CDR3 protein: CASSNPRGEETQYF; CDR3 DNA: TGTGCCAGCAGTAACCCCAGGGGAGAAGAGACCCAGTACTTC
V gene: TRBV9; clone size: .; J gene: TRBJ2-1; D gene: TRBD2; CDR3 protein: CASSVTPGLAGVPEQFF; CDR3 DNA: TGTGCCAGCAGCGTAACCCCCGGACTAGCGGGGGTCCCTGAGCAGTTCTTC
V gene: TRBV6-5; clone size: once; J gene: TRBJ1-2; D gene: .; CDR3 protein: CASRQESRGPGGYTF; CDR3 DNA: TGTGCCAGCAGACAAGAGAGCAGGGGTCCAGGTGGCTACACCTTC
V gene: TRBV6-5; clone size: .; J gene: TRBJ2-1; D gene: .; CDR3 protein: CASSYFFQGGYNEQFF; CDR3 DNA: TGTGCCAGCAGTTACTTTTTTCAGGGGGGATACAATGAGCAGTTCTTC
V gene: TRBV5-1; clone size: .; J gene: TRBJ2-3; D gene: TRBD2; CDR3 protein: CASSLAWNSGGRGQYF; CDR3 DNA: TGCGCCAGCAGCTTGGCCTGGAATAGCGGGGGGAGAGGGCAGTATTTT
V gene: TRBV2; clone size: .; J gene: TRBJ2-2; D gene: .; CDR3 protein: CASSVSGNNGELFF; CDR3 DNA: TGTGCCAGCAGTGTTTCAGGGAATAACGGGGAGCTGTTTTTT
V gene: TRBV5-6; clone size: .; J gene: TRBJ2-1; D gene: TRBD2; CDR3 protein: CASSPGGAGGEQFF; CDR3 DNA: TGTGCCAGCAGCCCCGGGGGAGCGGGGGGAGAGCAGTTCTTC